Shown below are 25 T cell receptor beta chains from a single sample sequenced in a study of T cell repertoires in cytomegalovirus infection. TCRdb used MiXCR to reprocess the reads, holding one entry per CDR3 protein. The sample holds 370,000 or so distinct CDR3 sequences, around a third seen once. No cognate antigen is known for these TCRs. Specimen: cultured PBMCs, collected from culture after CMV antigen stimulation. These receptor sequences come from a human donor in good health (CMV status not recorded). Some clones in this sample may be carry-over from other donors' samples.

This clonotype appeared a few times. V gene TRBV14 combines with J gene TRBJ2-4; TRBD2 matches at 9 bases. Trimming removed 4 bases from V and 3 bases from J; junction bases left unmatched: 7. Germline CDR1 is SGHDN and CDR2 is FVKESK. The CDR3 runs to 16 residues. CDR3 sequence: CASSLSGSGVKNIQYF. The CDR3 DNA sequence: TGTGCCAGCAGCCTTAGCGGGAGCGGTGTCAAAAACATTCAGTACTTC. The whole variable domain, filled in from reference TRBV14 and TRBJ2-4, reads EAGVTQFPSHSVIEKGQTVTLRCDPISGHDNLYWYRRVMGKEIKFLLHFVKESKQDESGMPNNRFLAERTGGTYSTLKVQPAELEDSGVYFCASSLSGSGVKNIQYFGAGTRLSVL.

This clonotype was seen a few times. The chain links TRBV7-2 to TRBJ2-7; D gene unclear. CDR1 and CDR2 from the germline V gene are SGHTA and FQGNSA. V lost 1 base, J lost 6 bases, and 7 bases lay in between. This CDR3 spans 12 amino acids. The CDR3 bases are TGTGCCAGCAGCTTAGGGGCCACCGAGCAGTACGTC. This translates into CASSLGATEQYV.

This clonotype was seen a single time. This chain uses TRBV10-3 with TRBJ2-7; 9 nucleotides agree with TRBD1. There are 14 residues in the CDR3. V lost 6 bases and J lost 5; bases outside the gene matches: 8. From germline, CDR1 is ENHRY and CDR2 SYGVKD. CDR3 protein: CAISTGTGIDEQYF. CDR3 DNA sequence: TGTGCCATCAGCACCGGGACAGGGATTGACGAGCAGTACTTC.

At least ten counts were recorded for this clonotype. The chain links TRBV18 to TRBJ1-1, with a possible D match to TRBD1 (5 bases). This CDR3 is 13 amino acids long. Germline lookup yields CDR1 KGHSH and CDR2 LQKENI. V shed 8 bases and J shed 1 base, with 11 bases lying between them. CDR3 region: CASSPGENTEAFF. Written as DNA, the CDR3 is TGTGCCAGCAGTCCGGGGGAGAACACTGAAGCTTTCTTT.

This clonotype was observed a handful of times. This sequence joins TRBV5-1 and TRBJ1-3, with D maybe TRBD1 (5 bases). The germline gives CDR1 SGHRS, CDR2 YFSETQ. The CDR3 is 15 residues long. Trimming pared 2 bases from V and 4 bases from J, leaving 13 bases between. CDR3 protein: CASSFSAGTGNTIYF. For the CDR3, the DNA is TGCGCCAGCAGCTTCTCCGCGGGGACCGGAAACACCATATATTTT.

There are a few counts of this clonotype. The V gene is TRBV6-2 or TRBV6-3, the J gene TRBJ2-7; weak D call: TRBD1 (6 bases). The germline gives CDR1 MNHEY, CDR2 SVGEGT. This CDR3 region has 11 residues. Trimming removed 4 bases from V and 6 bases from J, with 7 bases in between. The CDR3 sequence is CASSSGVEQYF. The DNA for the CDR3 is TGTGCCAGCAGTTCAGGGGTCGAGCAGTACTTC.

The table lists this clonotype with a few counts. The V gene is TRBV7-2, the J gene TRBJ2-3; 7 bases map to TRBD1. Germline trimming cut 2 bases from V and 6 bases from J; bases unmatched to any gene: 8. Germline V CDR1 and CDR2: SGHTA, FQGNSA. The CDR3 extends over 15 amino acids. The CDR3, as DNA: TGTGCCAGCAGCTTACTGGACAGGACCTACGATACGCAGTATTTT. Translated: CASSLLDRTYDTQYF.

This clonotype was found many times. The rearrangement uses TRBV6-1 and TRBJ1-1, with 8 positions matching TRBD1. V lost 5 bases and J lost 1; bases outside the gene matches: 6. The CDR3 runs 15 residues. The germline gives CDR1 MNHNS, CDR2 SASEGT. The CDR3 sequence: CASSSDRGPNTEAFF. The CDR3 DNA is TGTGCCAGCAGTTCCGACAGGGGACCGAACACTGAAGCTTTCTTT.

The rearrangement links TRBV5-1 to TRBJ2-2, with 7 positions matching TRBD1. Unmatched junction bases numbered 17, after V lost 4 bases and J lost 2 bases. In germline, CDR1 is SGHRS, CDR2 YFSETQ. This CDR3 has 19 amino acids. The CDR3 sequence: CASSREWQGRTGNTGELFF. The CDR3 nucleotides are TGCGCCAGCAGCCGAGAGTGGCAAGGACGGACAGGCAACACCGGGGAGCTGTTTTTT.

This clonotype has more than one count but fewer than ten. The CDR3 region has the DNA TGTGCCAGCAGCTTATCTGTCGCAGGCTCCTACGAGCAGTACGTC. Translation: CASSLSVAGSYEQYV. The chain couples TRBV7-8 to TRBJ2-7; D is ambiguous. V was trimmed by 2 bases and J by 0 bases, leaving 11 bases between them. The CDR3 sequence is 15 residues long. Germline CDR1 SGHVS, CDR2 FQNEAQ.

The chain uses TRBV19 and TRBJ2-2; weak D call: TRBD1 (6 bases). Germline V gene sequence: CDR1 LNHDA, CDR2 SQIVND (reference sequence). CDR3 length: 17 amino acids. Trimming removed 4 bases at V and 0 bases at J, with 15 bases between. CDR3 bases: TGTGCCAGTAGTAAGAGAGGGGGATACGCGAACACCGGGGAGCTGTTTTTT. Translated, it gives CASSKRGGYANTGELFF.

V is TRBV6-6 and J is TRBJ2-3; D is ambiguous. Germline CDR1 and CDR2: MNHNY and SVGAGI (reference sequence). The CDR3 consists of 13 residues. The V and J ends lost 8 bases and 4 bases respectively, with 13 bases between them. This CDR3 is CASLHDPSDTQYF. The CDR3 DNA reads as TGTGCCAGCCTACATGATCCATCAGATACGCAGTATTTT.

This clonotype was seen more than once but under ten times. The chain is built from TRBV4-2 and TRBJ2-1; D is undetermined. The CDR3 has 16 amino acids. Germline V gene sequence: CDR1 LGHNA, CDR2 YNFKEQ. The V gene lost 4 bases and the J gene lost 3 bases, with 16 bases spanning the gap. The CDR3 nucleotides are TGTGCCAGCAGCCTTGTGACGGTCTGGGTCTACAATGAGCAGTTCTTC. This gives the protein CASSLVTVWVYNEQFF.

This chain joins TRBV27 and TRBJ1-4; 7 nucleotides align to TRBD1. V lost 5 bases to trimming and J lost 6 bases; unmatched junction nucleotides: 18. Per germline, CDR1 MNHEY and CDR2 SMNVEV (reference sequence). The CDR3 covers 18 residues. DNA for the CDR3: TGTGCCAGCAGTCCGCACCGTGAGACAGGGCGCCGTTATGAAAAACTGTTTTTT. Translation: CASSPHRETGRRYEKLFF.

This rearrangement joins TRBV19 to TRBJ1-1; D perhaps matches TRBD1 (5 bases). CDR3 length: 13 amino acids. V dropped 10 bases and J dropped 4 bases, with 16 bases sitting between them. Germline-derived CDR1 and CDR2 are LNHDA and SQIVND (reference sequence). The CDR3 reads CATTMGGPTEAFF. As DNA, the CDR3 is TGTGCCACCACAATGGGGGGACCCACTGAAGCTTTCTTT.

This clonotype was recorded a few times. This chain links TRBV6-6 with TRBJ2-2, with D possibly matching TRBD1 (6 bases). V gave up 8 bases and J gave up 0 bases, with 10 bases separating them. Germline V gene lookup returns CDR1 MNHNY and CDR2 SVGAGI (reference sequence). The length of the CDR3 is 14 residues. CDR3 sequence (DNA): TGTGCCAGCGCCAACAGGGCGAACACCGGGGAGCTGTTTTTT. Protein sequence: CASANRANTGELFF.

This clonotype was recorded at least ten times. The chain recombines TRBV7-9 with TRBJ1-2, with 10 bases that match TRBD1. The length of the CDR3 is 14 residues. V gave up 3 bases and J gave up 5 bases; unmatched junction bases: 3. Looked up from germline, CDR1 is SEHNR and CDR2 is FQNEAQ (reference sequence). The CDR3: CASSFWTGGYGYTF. CDR3 coding DNA: TGTGCCAGCAGCTTTTGGACAGGGGGATATGGCTACACCTTC. The whole variable domain, remainder taken from reference TRBV7-9 and TRBJ1-2, is DTGVSQNPRHKITKRGQNVTFRCDPISEHNRLYWYRQTLGQGPEFLTYFQNEAQLEKSRLLSDRFSAERPKGSFSTLEIQRTEQGDSAMYLCASSFWTGGYGYTFGSGTRLTVV.

At least ten counts were recorded for this clonotype. V gene TRBV7-2 combines with J gene TRBJ2-1, with 11 bases aligning to TRBD2. Germline CDR1 and CDR2: SGHTA and FQGNSA. The CDR3 runs 15 residues. Trimming took 5 bases from V and 4 from J; bases not matched to a gene: 4. DNA for the CDR3: TGTGCCAGCAGCGCGGGACTAGCGGAATACAATGAGCAGTTCTTC. Translated: CASSAGLAEYNEQFF.

The V and J genes are TRBV20-1 and TRBJ2-5, with 10 positions matching TRBD2. This CDR3 has 15 residues. V dropped 3 bases and J dropped 4; count of bases not matched to a gene: 8. Germline CDR1 and CDR2: DFQATT and SNEGSKA (reference sequence). CDR3 amino acids: CSARQIAGGRETQYF. In DNA form, the CDR3 reads TGCAGTGCTAGGCAAATAGCGGGAGGTCGAGAGACCCAGTACTTC.

This rearrangement joins TRBV7-2 to TRBJ2-7; D possibly corresponds to TRBD1 (5 bases). There are 18 residues in the CDR3. V gave up 4 bases and J gave up 5 bases, with 27 bases separating them. In germline, CDR1 is SGHTA, CDR2 FQGNSA. The CDR3 sequence is CASSSRATVQRTHHEQYF. The CDR3 region has the DNA TGTGCCAGCAGCTCCAGGGCGACAGTCCAGCGAACCCACCACGAGCAGTACTTC.

This clonotype appeared many times. The rearrangement links TRBV7-2 to TRBJ1-4; D remains ambiguous. V dropped 5 bases and J dropped 8 bases, with 15 bases sitting between them. Germline CDR1 is SGHTA and CDR2 is FQGNSA. The CDR3 length is 14 residues. CDR3 bases: TGTGCCAGCAGCATTAACCCCTGGCGAGAAAAACTGTTTTTT. Translating it yields CASSINPWREKLFF.

This clonotype has just a few counts. The chain couples TRBV7-2 to TRBJ2-7; D gene ambiguous. Trimming pared 5 bases from V and 3 bases from J, leaving 11 bases between. CDR3 size: 13 residues. Germline CDR1 is SGHTA and CDR2 is FQGNSA. This CDR3 is CASSPRAGYEQYF. The DNA of the CDR3 is TGTGCCAGCAGCCCCCGGGCCGGCTACGAGCAGTACTTC.

A few counts support this clonotype. This rearrangement joins TRBV5-1 to TRBJ2-3; 10 nucleotides agree with TRBD1. The CDR3 runs 15 residues. Trimming cost V 0 bases and J 9 bases; bases outside gene matches: 7. The germline CDR1 and CDR2 sequences are SGHRS and YFSETQ. DNA for the CDR3: TGCGCCAGCAGCTTGGTTGACAGGGGGCAGGAGACGCAGTATTTT. This encodes CASSLVDRGQETQYF.

This clonotype was picked up a small number of times. The chain carries TRBV6-2 or TRBV6-3 and TRBJ2-5; 10 nucleotides match TRBD2. V gave up 7 bases and J gave up 4 bases; unmatched junction bases: 6. The CDR3 runs 14 residues. Germline loops: CDR1 MNHEY, CDR2 SVGEGT. The CDR3 DNA is TGTGCCAGCACGTCTAGCGGGAGAGGAGAGACCCAGTACTTC. It encodes CASTSSGRGETQYF.

Ten or more counts support this clonotype. The rearrangement links TRBV7-2 to TRBJ2-3, with TRBD2 identical over 9 bases. This CDR3 has 15 amino acids. V lost 3 bases and J lost 4; bases outside the gene matches: 5. CDR1 and CDR2 (germline): SGHTA, FQGNSA. The CDR3 DNA reads as TGTGCCAGCAGCTTGGGCGGGGGGGGCGCAGATACGCAGTATTTT. Its protein product is CASSLGGGGADTQYF.